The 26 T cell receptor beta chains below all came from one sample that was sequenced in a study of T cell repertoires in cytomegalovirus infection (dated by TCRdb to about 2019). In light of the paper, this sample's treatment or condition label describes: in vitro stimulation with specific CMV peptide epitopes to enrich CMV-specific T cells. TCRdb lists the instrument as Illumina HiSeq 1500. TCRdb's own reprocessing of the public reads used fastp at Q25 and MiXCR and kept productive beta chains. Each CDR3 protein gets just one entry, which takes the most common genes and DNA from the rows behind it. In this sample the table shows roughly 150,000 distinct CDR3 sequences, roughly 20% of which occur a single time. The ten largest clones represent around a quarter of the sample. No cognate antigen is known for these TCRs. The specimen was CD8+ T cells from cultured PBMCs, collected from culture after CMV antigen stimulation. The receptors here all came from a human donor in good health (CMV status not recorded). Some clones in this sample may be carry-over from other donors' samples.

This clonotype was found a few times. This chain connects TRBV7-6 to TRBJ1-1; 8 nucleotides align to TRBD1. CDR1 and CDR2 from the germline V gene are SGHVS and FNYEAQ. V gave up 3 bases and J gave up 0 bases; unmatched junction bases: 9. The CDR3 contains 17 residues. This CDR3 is CASSLPTGERMNTEAFF. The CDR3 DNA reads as TGTGCCAGCAGCTTGCCGACAGGGGAGAGAATGAACACTGAAGCTTTCTTT.

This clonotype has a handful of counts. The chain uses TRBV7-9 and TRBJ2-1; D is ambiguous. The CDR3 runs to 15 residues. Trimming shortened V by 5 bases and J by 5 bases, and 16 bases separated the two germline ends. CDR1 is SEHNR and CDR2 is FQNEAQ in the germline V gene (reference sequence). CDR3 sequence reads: CASSTPALGNNEQFF. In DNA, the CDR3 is TGTGCCAGCAGCACCCCGGCTCTCGGAAACAATGAGCAGTTCTTC.

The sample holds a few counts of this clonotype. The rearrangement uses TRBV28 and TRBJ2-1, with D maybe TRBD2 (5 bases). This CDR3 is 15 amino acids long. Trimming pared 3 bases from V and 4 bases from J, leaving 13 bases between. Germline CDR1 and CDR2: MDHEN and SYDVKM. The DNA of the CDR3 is TGTGCCAGCAGTTTTTACGGGGTCGATTACAATGAGCAGTTCTTC. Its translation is CASSFYGVDYNEQFF. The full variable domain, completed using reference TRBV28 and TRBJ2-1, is DVKVTQSSRYLVKRTGEKVFLECVQDMDHENMFWYRQDPGLGLRLIYFSYDVKMKEKGDIPEGYSVSREKKERFSLILESASTNQTSMYLCASSFYGVDYNEQFFGPGTRLTVL.

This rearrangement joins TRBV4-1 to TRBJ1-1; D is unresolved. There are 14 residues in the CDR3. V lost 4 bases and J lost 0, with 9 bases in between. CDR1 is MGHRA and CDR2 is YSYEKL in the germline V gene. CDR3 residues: CASSPPGVNTEAFF. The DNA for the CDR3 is TGCGCCAGCAGCCCCCCGGGAGTGAACACTGAAGCTTTCTTT.

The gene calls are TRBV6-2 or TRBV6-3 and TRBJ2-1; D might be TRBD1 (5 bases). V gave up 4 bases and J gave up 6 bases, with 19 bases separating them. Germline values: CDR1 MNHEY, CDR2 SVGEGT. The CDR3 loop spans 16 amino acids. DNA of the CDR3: TGTGCCAGCAGTTTCACCGGCAGGGAACAAAGCAATGAGCAGTTCTTC. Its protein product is CASSFTGREQSNEQFF.

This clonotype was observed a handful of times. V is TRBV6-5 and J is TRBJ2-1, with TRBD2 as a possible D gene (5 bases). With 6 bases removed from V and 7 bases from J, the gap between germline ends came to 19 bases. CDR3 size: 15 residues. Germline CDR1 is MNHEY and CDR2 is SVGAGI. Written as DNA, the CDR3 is TGTGCCAGCAGCCCCGAGGGTTATGGAGGAAATGAGCAGTTCTTC. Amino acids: CASSPEGYGGNEQFF.

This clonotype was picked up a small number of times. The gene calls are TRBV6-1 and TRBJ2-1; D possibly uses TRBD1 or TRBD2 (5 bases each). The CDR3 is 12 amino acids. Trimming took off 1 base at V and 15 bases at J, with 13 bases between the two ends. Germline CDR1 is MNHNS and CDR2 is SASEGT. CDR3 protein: CASSEGGGRGFF. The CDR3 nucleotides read TGTGCCAGCAGTGAAGGGGGCGGGCGTGGGTTCTTC.

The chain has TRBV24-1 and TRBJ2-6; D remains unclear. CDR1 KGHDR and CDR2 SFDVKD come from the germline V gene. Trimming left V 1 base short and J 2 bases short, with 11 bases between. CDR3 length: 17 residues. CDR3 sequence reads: CATSDFSGAPGANVLTF. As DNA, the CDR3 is TGTGCCACCAGTGATTTTTCCGGCGCCCCTGGGGCCAACGTCCTGACTTTC.

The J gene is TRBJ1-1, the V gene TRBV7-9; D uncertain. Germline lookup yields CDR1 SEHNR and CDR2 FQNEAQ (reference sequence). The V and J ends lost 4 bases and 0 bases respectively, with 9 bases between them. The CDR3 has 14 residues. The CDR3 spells CASSSERVNTEAFF. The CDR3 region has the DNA TGTGCCAGCAGCTCGGAGCGGGTGAACACTGAAGCTTTCTTT.

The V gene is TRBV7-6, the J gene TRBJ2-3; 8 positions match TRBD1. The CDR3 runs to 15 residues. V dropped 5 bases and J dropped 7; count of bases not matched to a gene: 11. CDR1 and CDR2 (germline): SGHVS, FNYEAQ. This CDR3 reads CASSVGQGPPNTQYF. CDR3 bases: TGTGCCAGCAGCGTTGGACAGGGCCCCCCGAATACGCAGTATTTT.

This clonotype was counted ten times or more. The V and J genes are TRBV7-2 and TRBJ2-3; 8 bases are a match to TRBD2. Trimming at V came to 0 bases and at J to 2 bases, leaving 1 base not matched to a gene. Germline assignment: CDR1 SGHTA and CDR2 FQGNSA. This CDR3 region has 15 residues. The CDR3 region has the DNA TGTGCCAGCAGCTTAGCTAGCGGGGACACAGATACGCAGTATTTT. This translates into CASSLASGDTDTQYF.

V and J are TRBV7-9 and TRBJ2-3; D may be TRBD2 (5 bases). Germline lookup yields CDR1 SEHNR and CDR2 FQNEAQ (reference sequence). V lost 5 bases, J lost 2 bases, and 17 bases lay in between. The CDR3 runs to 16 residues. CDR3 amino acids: CASSPSHGLLTDTQYF. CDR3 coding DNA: TGTGCCAGCAGCCCGTCCCATGGACTTCTCACAGATACGCAGTATTTT.

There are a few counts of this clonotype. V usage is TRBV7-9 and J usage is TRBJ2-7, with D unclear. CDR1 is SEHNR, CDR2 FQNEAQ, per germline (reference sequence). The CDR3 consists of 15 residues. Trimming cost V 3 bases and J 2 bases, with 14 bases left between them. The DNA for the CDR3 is TGTGCCAGCAGCTTTCCCGGGTCAGGCGCCTACGAGCAGTACTTC. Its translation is CASSFPGSGAYEQYF.

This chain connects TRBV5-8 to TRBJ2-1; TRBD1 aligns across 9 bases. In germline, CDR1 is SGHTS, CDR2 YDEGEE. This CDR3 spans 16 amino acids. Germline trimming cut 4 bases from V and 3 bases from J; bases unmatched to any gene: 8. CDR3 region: CASSVGTGKIYNEQFF. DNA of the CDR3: TGTGCCAGCAGCGTAGGGACAGGGAAAATCTACAATGAGCAGTTCTTC.

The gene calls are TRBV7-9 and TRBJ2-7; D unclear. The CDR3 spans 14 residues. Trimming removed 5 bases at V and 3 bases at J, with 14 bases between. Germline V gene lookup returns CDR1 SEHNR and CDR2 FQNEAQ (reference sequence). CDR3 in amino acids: CASSPPRRGYEQYF. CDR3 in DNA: TGTGCCAGCAGCCCCCCCAGGAGAGGCTACGAGCAGTACTTC.

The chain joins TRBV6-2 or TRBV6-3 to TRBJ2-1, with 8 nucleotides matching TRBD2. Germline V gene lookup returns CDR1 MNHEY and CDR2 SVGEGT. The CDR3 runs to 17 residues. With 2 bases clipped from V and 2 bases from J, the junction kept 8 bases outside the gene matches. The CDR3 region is CASSYPRSGGAYNEQFF. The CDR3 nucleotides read TGTGCCAGCAGTTACCCCCGGTCCGGGGGGGCCTACAATGAGCAGTTCTTC.

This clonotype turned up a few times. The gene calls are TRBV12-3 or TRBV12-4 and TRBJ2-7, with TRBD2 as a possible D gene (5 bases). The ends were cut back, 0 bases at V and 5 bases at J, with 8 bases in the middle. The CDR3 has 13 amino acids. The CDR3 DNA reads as TGTGCCAGCAGTTTAGCAGGGAGTGACGAGCAGTACTTC. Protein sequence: CASSLAGSDEQYF.

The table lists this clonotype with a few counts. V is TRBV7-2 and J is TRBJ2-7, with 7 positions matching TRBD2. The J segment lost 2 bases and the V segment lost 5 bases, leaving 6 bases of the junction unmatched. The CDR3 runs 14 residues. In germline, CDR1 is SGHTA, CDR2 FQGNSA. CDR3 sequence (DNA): TGTGCCAGCAGCCCTTGGGAGGGCCCCTACGAGCAGTACTTC. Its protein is CASSPWEGPYEQYF.

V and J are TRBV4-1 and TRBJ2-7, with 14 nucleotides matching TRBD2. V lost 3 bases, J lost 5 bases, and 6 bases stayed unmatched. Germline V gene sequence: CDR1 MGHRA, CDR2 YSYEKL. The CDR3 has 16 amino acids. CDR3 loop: CASSQTSGGARDEQYF. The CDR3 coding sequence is TGCGCCAGCAGCCAGACTAGCGGGGGGGCTCGCGACGAGCAGTACTTC.

Here the CDR3 reads CASSPVGGGQETQYF. CDR3 DNA sequence: TGTGCCAGCAGCCCGGTTGGCGGGGGGCAAGAGACCCAGTACTTC. V is TRBV7-8 and J is TRBJ2-5, with 8 bases identical to TRBD2. Looked up from germline, CDR1 is SGHVS and CDR2 is FQNEAQ. Trimming at V came to 5 bases and at J to 2 bases, leaving 7 bases not matched to a gene. The CDR3 sequence is 15 residues long. Full variable domain (missing parts from reference TRBV7-8 and TRBJ2-5): GAGVSQSPRYKVAKRGQDVALRCDPISGHVSLFWYQQALGQGPEFLTYFQNEAQLDKSGLPSDRFFAERPEGSVSTLKIQRTQQEDSAVYLCASSPVGGGQETQYFGPGTRLLVL.

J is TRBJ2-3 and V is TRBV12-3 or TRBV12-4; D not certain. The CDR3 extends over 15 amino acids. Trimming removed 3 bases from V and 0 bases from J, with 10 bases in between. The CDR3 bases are TGTGCCAGCAGTTTCTCCGGCCGTAGCACAGATACGCAGTATTTT. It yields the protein CASSFSGRSTDTQYF.

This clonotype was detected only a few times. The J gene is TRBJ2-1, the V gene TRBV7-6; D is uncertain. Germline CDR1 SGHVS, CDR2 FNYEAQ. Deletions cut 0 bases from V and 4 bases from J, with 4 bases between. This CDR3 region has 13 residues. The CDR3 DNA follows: TGTGCCAGCAGCTTAGCGAGTTACAATGAGCAGTTCTTC. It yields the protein CASSLASYNEQFF.

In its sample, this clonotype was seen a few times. The CDR3 loop is CASSYRTGSRDTQYF. CDR3 DNA sequence: TGTGCCAGCAGCTACCGGACAGGGAGCAGGGATACGCAGTATTTT. The chain recombines TRBV11-1 with TRBJ2-3; 8 bases agree with TRBD1. Germline values: CDR1 SGHAT, CDR2 FQDESV (reference sequence). CDR3 length: 15 residues. The V gene end was trimmed by 4 bases and the J gene end by 6 bases; junction bases not matched to a gene: 9.

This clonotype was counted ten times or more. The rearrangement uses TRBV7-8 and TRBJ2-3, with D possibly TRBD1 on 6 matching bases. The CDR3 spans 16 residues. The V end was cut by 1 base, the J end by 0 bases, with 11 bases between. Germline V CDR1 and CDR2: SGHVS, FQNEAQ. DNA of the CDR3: TGTGCCAGCAGCTTAGGAGCCGGGACAAGCACAGATACGCAGTATTTT. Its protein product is CASSLGAGTSTDTQYF.

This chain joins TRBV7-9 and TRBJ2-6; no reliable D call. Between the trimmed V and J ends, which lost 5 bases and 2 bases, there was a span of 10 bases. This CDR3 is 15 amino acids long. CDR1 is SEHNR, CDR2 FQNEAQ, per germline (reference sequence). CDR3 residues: CASSPLGTGANVLTF. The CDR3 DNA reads TGTGCCAGCAGCCCCCTGGGGACTGGGGCCAACGTCCTGACTTTC.

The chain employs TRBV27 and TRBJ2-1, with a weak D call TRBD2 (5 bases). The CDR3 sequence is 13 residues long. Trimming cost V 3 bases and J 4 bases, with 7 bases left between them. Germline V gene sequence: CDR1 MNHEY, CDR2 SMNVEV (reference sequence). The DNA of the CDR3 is TGTGCCAGCAGTTTTTCGGGGTACAATGAGCAGTTCTTC. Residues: CASSFSGYNEQFF.